A selection of T cell receptor beta chains follows, all from one sample in a study of shared clonotypes between healthy human individuals. Profiling relied on immunoSEQ multiplex PCR, and the TCRdb table lists in-frame clones only, not all of them. The sample holds around 2.5 million clones, 90% to 95% seen once. Sequenced material: naive CD4+ T cells from PBMCs. The receptors stem from a man between 18 and 35 years old in good health. Some clones in this sample may be carry-over from other donors' samples. Each CDR3 is given with its conserved first and last residue. A D gene is named only where the DNA matches it firmly. Size is omitted from some rows. Given values are once, few, many or a class for expanded clones.

d_call: TRBD2; cdr3_length: 17; clone_size: NA; j_call: TRBJ2-7; v_call: TRBV5-1; cdr3_aa: CASSPPSPAGGHYEQYF; cdr3_nt: TGCGCCAGCAGCCCCCCCTCCCCAGCGGGAGGACATTACGAGCAGTACTTC
d_call: NA; cdr3_length: 16; clone_size: once; j_call: TRBJ1-4; v_call: TRBV29-1; cdr3_aa: CSVVVGAGSTNEKLFF; cdr3_nt: TGCAGCGTTGTGGTTGGCGCAGGCTCAACTAATGAAAAACTGTTTTTT
d_call: TRBD1; cdr3_length: 18; clone_size: NA; j_call: TRBJ2-4; v_call: TRBV19; cdr3_aa: CASSIGAVRGRAKNIQYF; cdr3_nt: TGTGCCAGTAGTATTGGGGCTGTGAGGGGGCGCGCCAAAAACATTCAGTACTTC
d_call: NA; cdr3_length: 13; clone_size: NA; j_call: TRBJ2-5; v_call: TRBV4-1; cdr3_aa: CASSQGAQGTQYF; cdr3_nt: TGCGCCAGCAGCCAGGGCGCCCAGGGGACCCAGTACTTC
d_call: NA; cdr3_length: 11; clone_size: NA; j_call: TRBJ2-7; v_call: TRBV30; cdr3_aa: CAWSGNYEQYF; cdr3_nt: TGTGCCTGGAGTGGCAACTACGAGCAGTACTTC
d_call: NA; cdr3_length: 11; clone_size: NA; j_call: TRBJ1-2; v_call: TRBV15; cdr3_aa: CATSRNYGYTF; cdr3_nt: TGTGCCACCTCACGAAACTATGGCTACACCTTC
d_call: NA; cdr3_length: 13; clone_size: NA; j_call: TRBJ2-2; v_call: TRBV29-1; cdr3_aa: CSAGGANTGELFF; cdr3_nt: TGCAGCGCGGGGGGCGCGAACACCGGGGAGCTGTTTTTT
d_call: NA; cdr3_length: 21; clone_size: NA; j_call: TRBJ2-7; v_call: TRBV7-8; cdr3_aa: CASSADVGVGRADSAPYEQYF; cdr3_nt: TGTGCCAGCAGCGCAGACGTCGGAGTAGGCCGAGCTGATAGCGCTCCCTACGAGCAGTACTTC
d_call: TRBD1; cdr3_length: 15; clone_size: NA; j_call: TRBJ2-6; v_call: TRBV19; cdr3_aa: CASSRQGAGANVLTF; cdr3_nt: TGTGCCAGTAGCCGACAGGGGGCTGGGGCCAACGTCCTGACTTTC
d_call: TRBD2; cdr3_length: 14; clone_size: NA; j_call: TRBJ2-4; v_call: TRBV5-4; cdr3_aa: CASSLGGEFDIQYF; cdr3_nt: TGTGCCAGCAGCCTGGGGGGGGAATTCGACATTCAGTACTTC
d_call: NA; cdr3_length: 14; clone_size: NA; j_call: TRBJ2-5; v_call: TRBV6-5; cdr3_aa: CASSRTGLQETQYF; cdr3_nt: TGTGCCAGCAGCCGCACCGGGTTGCAAGAGACCCAGTACTTC
d_call: NA; cdr3_length: 14; clone_size: NA; j_call: TRBJ2-1; v_call: TRBV2; cdr3_aa: CASHRESSYNEQFF; cdr3_nt: TGTGCCAGCCACAGAGAGAGTAGCTACAATGAGCAGTTCTTC
d_call: NA; cdr3_length: 14; clone_size: NA; j_call: TRBJ2-1; v_call: TRBV7-2; cdr3_aa: CASTPGGAWNEQFF; cdr3_nt: TGTGCCAGCACCCCCGGGGGCGCCTGGAATGAGCAGTTCTTC
d_call: NA; cdr3_length: 14; clone_size: NA; j_call: TRBJ2-3; v_call: TRBV4-1; cdr3_aa: CASSQDWRTDTQYF; cdr3_nt: TGCGCCAGCAGCCAAGATTGGAGAACAGATACGCAGTATTTT
d_call: TRBD2; cdr3_length: 15; clone_size: NA; j_call: TRBJ2-1; v_call: TRBV11-3; cdr3_aa: CASSSRTSGRDEQFF; cdr3_nt: TGTGCCAGCAGCTCGAGGACTAGCGGGAGAGATGAGCAGTTCTTC
d_call: NA; cdr3_length: 15; clone_size: NA; j_call: TRBJ2-1; v_call: TRBV5-1; cdr3_aa: CASSLGYTSYNEQFF; cdr3_nt: TGCGCCAGCAGCTTGGGGTACACAAGTTACAATGAGCAGTTCTTC
d_call: TRBD2; cdr3_length: 16; clone_size: NA; j_call: TRBJ2-7; v_call: TRBV29-1; cdr3_aa: CSVHGLAGARSIEQYF; cdr3_nt: TGCAGCGTTCACGGACTAGCGGGAGCCAGAAGTATCGAGCAGTACTTC
d_call: NA; cdr3_length: 12; clone_size: once; j_call: TRBJ1-6; v_call: TRBV11-3; cdr3_aa: CASSFWGAPLHF; cdr3_nt: TGTGCCAGCAGCTTTTGGGGAGCACCCCTCCACTTT
d_call: TRBD1; cdr3_length: 16; clone_size: NA; j_call: TRBJ1-4; v_call: TRBV14; cdr3_aa: CASSQRLGQGNEKLFF; cdr3_nt: TGTGCCAGCAGCCAACGACTGGGACAGGGTAATGAAAAACTGTTTTTT
d_call: NA; cdr3_length: 15; clone_size: NA; j_call: TRBJ2-7; v_call: TRBV5-1; cdr3_aa: CASSLGRDGTYEQYF; cdr3_nt: TGCGCCAGCAGCTTGGGGCGGGACGGGACCTACGAGCAGTACTTC
d_call: NA; cdr3_length: 13; clone_size: few; j_call: TRBJ2-7; v_call: TRBV2; cdr3_aa: CASSGQGIDEQYF; cdr3_nt: TGTGCCAGCAGTGGGCAGGGCATCGACGAGCAGTACTTC
d_call: NA; cdr3_length: 15; clone_size: NA; j_call: TRBJ2-1; v_call: TRBV18; cdr3_aa: CASSRGGTEYNEQFF; cdr3_nt: TGTGCCAGCTCACGGGGCGGGACGGAGTACAATGAGCAGTTCTTC
d_call: NA; cdr3_length: 14; clone_size: NA; j_call: TRBJ1-3; v_call: TRBV19; cdr3_aa: CASSIRGSGNTIYF; cdr3_nt: TGTGCCAGTAGTATAAGAGGCTCTGGAAACACCATATATTTT
d_call: NA; cdr3_length: 17; clone_size: NA; j_call: TRBJ2-2; v_call: TRBV2; cdr3_aa: CASSDGVGGSGTGELFF; cdr3_nt: TGTGCCAGCAGTGACGGTGTTGGGGGTTCGGGCACCGGGGAGCTGTTTTTT
d_call: TRBD1; cdr3_length: 14; clone_size: NA; j_call: TRBJ1-2; v_call: TRBV7-9; cdr3_aa: CASSFVVTGEGYTF; cdr3_nt: TGTGCCAGCAGCTTTGTTGTGACAGGGGAGGGCTACACCTTC
d_call: TRBD2; cdr3_length: 15; clone_size: NA; j_call: TRBJ2-3; v_call: TRBV5-1; cdr3_aa: CASSASGSYTDTQYF; cdr3_nt: TGCGCCAGCAGCGCTAGCGGGAGTTACACAGATACGCAGTATTTT
d_call: TRBD1; cdr3_length: 17; clone_size: NA; j_call: TRBJ2-7; v_call: TRBV4-2; cdr3_aa: CASSQEARDRAAYEQYF; cdr3_nt: TGTGCCAGCAGCCAAGAGGCCCGGGACAGGGCCGCCTACGAGCAGTACTTC
d_call: NA; cdr3_length: 12; clone_size: NA; j_call: TRBJ2-1; v_call: TRBV11-2; cdr3_aa: CASSEWGSEQFF; cdr3_nt: TGTGCCAGCAGCGAATGGGGAAGTGAGCAGTTCTTC
d_call: NA; cdr3_length: 13; clone_size: NA; j_call: TRBJ1-3; v_call: TRBV9; cdr3_aa: CASSARQGNTIYF; cdr3_nt: TGTGCCAGCAGCGCCCGACAGGGAAACACCATATATTTT
d_call: TRBD1; cdr3_length: 14; clone_size: NA; j_call: TRBJ2-2; v_call: TRBV12-5; cdr3_aa: CASGLPGGTGELFF; cdr3_nt: TGTGCTAGTGGTTTGCCAGGGGGCACCGGGGAGCTGTTTTTT
d_call: TRBD1; cdr3_length: 15; clone_size: NA; j_call: TRBJ2-1; v_call: TRBV6-1; cdr3_aa: CASSGQTGGSNEQFF; cdr3_nt: TGTGCCAGCAGCGGTCAGACAGGGGGAAGCAATGAGCAGTTCTTC
d_call: NA; cdr3_length: 15; clone_size: NA; j_call: TRBJ1-5; v_call: TRBV18; cdr3_aa: CASSPGGAGNQPQHF; cdr3_nt: TGTGCCAGCTCACCAGGAGGGGCCGGCAATCAGCCCCAGCATTTT
d_call: TRBD1; cdr3_length: 14; clone_size: NA; j_call: TRBJ1-1; v_call: TRBV7-9; cdr3_aa: CASSFLQGNAEAFF; cdr3_nt: TGTGCCAGCAGCTTCCTACAGGGGAACGCTGAAGCTTTCTTT
d_call: NA; cdr3_length: 11; clone_size: once; j_call: TRBJ1-2; v_call: TRBV20-1; cdr3_aa: CTHGSGYGYTF; cdr3_nt: TGCACGCATGGGTCAGGCTATGGCTACACCTTC
d_call: NA; cdr3_length: 18; clone_size: NA; j_call: TRBJ1-1; v_call: TRBV7-2; cdr3_aa: CASSLAPAGTLLNTEAFF; cdr3_nt: TGTGCCAGCAGCTTAGCGCCGGCAGGTACTTTATTGAACACTGAAGCTTTCTTT
d_call: TRBD2; cdr3_length: 16; clone_size: NA; j_call: TRBJ2-7; v_call: TRBV7-9; cdr3_aa: CASSPGGGLLAYEQYF; cdr3_nt: TGTGCCAGCAGCCCCGGGGGGGGGCTACTAGCCTACGAGCAGTACTTC
d_call: TRBD2; cdr3_length: 13; clone_size: once; j_call: TRBJ2-1; v_call: TRBV27; cdr3_aa: CAFSPAGCNEQFF; cdr3_nt: TGTGCCTTCTCCCCAGCGGGATGTAATGAGCAGTTCTTC
d_call: NA; cdr3_length: 14; clone_size: NA; j_call: TRBJ1-1; v_call: TRBV6-1; cdr3_aa: CASSVGDRSTEAFF; cdr3_nt: TGTGCCAGCAGCGTCGGTGACCGTAGCACTGAAGCTTTCTTT
d_call: TRBD1; cdr3_length: 14; clone_size: NA; j_call: TRBJ2-3; v_call: TRBV7-9; cdr3_aa: CASSPGQRTDTQYF; cdr3_nt: TGTGCCAGCAGCCCGGGACAGCGCACAGATACGCAGTATTTT
d_call: TRBD1; cdr3_length: 15; clone_size: NA; j_call: TRBJ2-3; v_call: TRBV6-5; cdr3_aa: CASRNQGQGAYTQYF; cdr3_nt: TGTGCCAGCCGTAACCAGGGACAGGGGGCTTATACGCAGTATTTT
d_call: NA; cdr3_length: 15; clone_size: once; j_call: TRBJ2-1; v_call: TRBV6-5; cdr3_aa: CAASEVRGRGFEQFF; cdr3_nt: TGTGCCGCTTCGGAGGTCAGGGGGCGGGGGTTTGAGCAGTTCTTC
d_call: NA; cdr3_length: 14; clone_size: NA; j_call: TRBJ1-2; v_call: TRBV5-1; cdr3_aa: CASSLGVGEEGYTF; cdr3_nt: TGCGCCAGCAGCTTGGGTGTAGGGGAGGAAGGCTACACCTTC
d_call: TRBD1; cdr3_length: 14; clone_size: NA; j_call: TRBJ1-2; v_call: TRBV28; cdr3_aa: CASSPGGSNYGYTF; cdr3_nt: TGTGCCAGCAGTCCAGGGGGTTCTAACTATGGCTACACCTTC